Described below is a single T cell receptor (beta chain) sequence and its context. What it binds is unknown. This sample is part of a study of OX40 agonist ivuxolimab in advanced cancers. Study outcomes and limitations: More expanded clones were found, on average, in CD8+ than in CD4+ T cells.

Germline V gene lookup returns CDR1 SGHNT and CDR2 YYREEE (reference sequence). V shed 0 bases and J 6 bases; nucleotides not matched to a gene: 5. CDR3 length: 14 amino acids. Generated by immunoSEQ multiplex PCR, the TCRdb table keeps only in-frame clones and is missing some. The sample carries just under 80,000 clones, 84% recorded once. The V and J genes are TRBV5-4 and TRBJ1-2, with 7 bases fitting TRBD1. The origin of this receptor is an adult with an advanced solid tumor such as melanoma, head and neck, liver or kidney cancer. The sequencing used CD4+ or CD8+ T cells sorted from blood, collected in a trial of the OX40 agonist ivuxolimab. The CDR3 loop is CASSLGQGENGYTF. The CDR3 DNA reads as TGTGCCAGCAGCTTGGGACAGGGAGAGAATGGCTACACCTTC.